The sequence of this T cell receptor beta chain was determined in a study of control samples from healthy donors and cancer patients. Repertoires were generated with immunoSEQ multiplex PCR, while TCRdb's copy carries only in-frame clones and drops some. The table includes fewer than 40,000 clones, 85% to 95% detected once. Trimming pared 5 bases from V and 0 bases from J, leaving 13 bases between. Per germline, CDR1 MGHRA and CDR2 YSYEKL. The CDR3 contains 15 residues. The material sequenced was PBMCs. The clonotype was recovered from a man between 40 and 49 years old with colorectal cancer. The chain combines TRBV4-1 with TRBJ1-1, with D tentatively TRBD1 (6 bases). This CDR3 reads CASSYRDNMNTEAFF. CDR3 nucleotides: TGCGCCAGCAGCTACAGGGACAACATGAACACTGAAGCTTTCTTT.